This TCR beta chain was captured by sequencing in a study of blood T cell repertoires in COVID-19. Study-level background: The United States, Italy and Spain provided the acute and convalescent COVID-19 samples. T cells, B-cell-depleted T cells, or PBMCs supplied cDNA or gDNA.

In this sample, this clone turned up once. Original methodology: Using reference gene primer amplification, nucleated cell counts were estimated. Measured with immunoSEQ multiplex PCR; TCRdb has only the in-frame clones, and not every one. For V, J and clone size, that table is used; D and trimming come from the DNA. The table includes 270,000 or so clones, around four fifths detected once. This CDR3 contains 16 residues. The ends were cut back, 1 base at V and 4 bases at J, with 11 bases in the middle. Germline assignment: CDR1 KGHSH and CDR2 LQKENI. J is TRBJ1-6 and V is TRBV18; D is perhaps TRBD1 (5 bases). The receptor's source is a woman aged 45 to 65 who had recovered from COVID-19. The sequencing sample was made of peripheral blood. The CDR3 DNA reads TGTGCCAGCTCACCACGAGACAGTGATTATAATTCACCCCTCCACTTT. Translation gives CASSPRDSDYNSPLHF.